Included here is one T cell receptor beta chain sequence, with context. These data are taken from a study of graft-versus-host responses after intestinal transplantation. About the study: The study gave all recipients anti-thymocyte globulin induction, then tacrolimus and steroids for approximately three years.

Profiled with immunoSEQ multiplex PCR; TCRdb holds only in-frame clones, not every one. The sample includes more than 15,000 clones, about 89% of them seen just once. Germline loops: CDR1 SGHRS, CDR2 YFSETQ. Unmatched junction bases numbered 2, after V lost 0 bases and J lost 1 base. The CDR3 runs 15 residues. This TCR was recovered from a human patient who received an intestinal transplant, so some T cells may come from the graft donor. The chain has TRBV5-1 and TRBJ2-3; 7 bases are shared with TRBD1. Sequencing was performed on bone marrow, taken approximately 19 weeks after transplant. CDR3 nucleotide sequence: TGCGCCAGCAGCTTGGAGGGGGCCGGCACAGATACGCAGTATTTT. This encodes CASSLEGAGTDTQYF.